The 16 T cell receptor beta chains in this list originate from one sample, sequenced in a study of CD8 T cells in Susac syndrome. After extraction with the RNeasy kit, roughly 0.45 to 1 ug of the RNA was reverse transcribed using random hexamers. TCRdb fed the immunoSEQ multiplex PCR reads into MiXCR, producing one record per CDR3 protein. The profile shows about 120,000 distinct CDR3 sequences, nearly 96% of them singletons. Material: CD4+ T cells from PBMCs. These receptors all come from a human donor with Susac syndrome.

The V call is TRBV5-1, the J call TRBJ1-2; TRBD1 is a possible D gene (5 bases). This CDR3 has 13 residues. Trimming took off 2 bases at V and 8 bases at J, with 13 bases between the two ends. The germline V gene has CDR1 SGHRS and CDR2 YFSETQ. The CDR3 reads CASSFGQEGGYTF. The CDR3 nucleotides are TGCGCCAGCAGCTTCGGCCAAGAGGGGGGCTACACCTTC.

The chain combines TRBV6-5 with TRBJ2-5, with 9 positions matching TRBD1. V gave up 4 bases and J gave up 7 bases; unmatched junction bases: 4. The CDR3 has 13 residues. Germline V lookup: CDR1 MNHEY, CDR2 SVGAGI. CDR3 in amino acids: CASSSDRGGTQYF. DNA for the CDR3: TGTGCCAGCAGTTCGGACAGGGGTGGGACCCAGTACTTC.

V and J are TRBV12-3 or TRBV12-4 and TRBJ2-1; D might be TRBD2 (5 bases). V was trimmed by 3 bases and J by 7 bases, leaving 13 bases between them. The CDR3 is made up of 14 amino acids. CDR3 DNA sequence: TGTGCCAGCAGTTTGGGTCGGGATAGAAATGAGCAGTTCTTC. Residues: CASSLGRDRNEQFF.

V and J are TRBV29-1 and TRBJ2-3; 9 nucleotides match TRBD1. After removal of 5 bases from V and 6 bases from J, the junction contained 9 bases not matched to a gene. CDR1 is SQVTM, CDR2 ANQGSEA, per germline. The length of the CDR3 is 14 residues. CDR3 sequence: CSVPRTGVFDTQYF. Written as DNA, the CDR3 is TGCAGCGTTCCTCGGACAGGGGTATTCGATACGCAGTATTTT.

This rearrangement joins TRBV6-5 to TRBJ2-7; TRBD1 might be the D (6 bases). V dropped 6 bases and J dropped 7 bases, with 13 bases sitting between them. This CDR3 spans 12 amino acids. The germline CDR1 and CDR2 sequences are MNHEY and SVGAGI. The DNA of the CDR3 is TGTGCCAGCAGCCGGGACATTGGGGAGCAGTACTTC. As protein: CASSRDIGEQYF.

The rearrangement links TRBV5-6 to TRBJ2-5; 7 bases fit TRBD2. The CDR3 has 17 residues. V trimming: 1 base; J trimming: 1 base; junction bases outside the gene matches: 10. Looked up from germline, CDR1 is SGHDT and CDR2 is YYEEEE. As DNA, the CDR3 is TGTGCCAGCAGCTTGATGTGGCGGGAGATCCCCCAAGAGACCCAGTACTTC. Translation gives CASSLMWREIPQETQYF.

The rearrangement uses TRBV9 and TRBJ2-5; 8 bases agree with TRBD1. The germline gives CDR1 SGDLS, CDR2 YYNGEE. V gave up 7 bases and J gave up 4 bases; unmatched junction bases: 9. The CDR3 is 14 amino acids. The CDR3 sequence is CASSLGQGGETQYF. DNA for the CDR3: TGTGCCAGCTCCCTTGGACAGGGAGGAGAGACCCAGTACTTC.

The chain has TRBV29-1 and TRBJ2-1; tentatively, D is TRBD2 (5 bases). This CDR3 has 12 residues. Trimming cost V 4 bases and J 8 bases, with 12 bases left between them. CDR1 is SQVTM and CDR2 is ANQGSEA in the germline V gene. The CDR3, as DNA: TGCAGCGTTGGCGAGGGAAGGTATGAGCAGTTCTTC. Translation: CSVGEGRYEQFF.

V gene TRBV4-2 combines with J gene TRBJ1-1; no definite D call. In germline, CDR1 is LGHNA, CDR2 YNFKEQ. The CDR3 loop spans 15 amino acids. V lost 6 bases, J lost 1 base, and 15 bases lay in between. DNA of the CDR3: TGTGCCAGCAGTCGGGCAGAGAAATCGAACACTGAAGCTTTCTTT. Residues: CASSRAEKSNTEAFF.

This chain connects TRBV10-3 to TRBJ2-1, with 7 bases that match TRBD2. Looked up from germline, CDR1 is ENHRY and CDR2 is SYGVKD. The V segment lost 4 bases and the J segment 7 bases; nucleotides outside the gene matches: 7. The CDR3 totals 14 residues. CDR3 protein: CAISGSGNGNEQFF. CDR3 nucleotide sequence: TGTGCCATCAGTGGAAGCGGGAACGGGAATGAGCAGTTCTTC.

The chain employs TRBV30 and TRBJ1-4; maybe TRBD1 (5 bases). Looked up from germline, CDR1 is GTSNPN and CDR2 is SVGIG (reference sequence). This CDR3 is 12 amino acids long. Trimming removed 6 bases at V and 4 bases at J, with 9 bases between. The CDR3 nucleotides read TGTGCCTGCCAGGGCCTTAATGAAAAACTGTTTTTT. Its translation: CACQGLNEKLFF.

The J gene is TRBJ2-7, the V gene TRBV18; the D is unclear. Germline V gene lookup returns CDR1 KGHSH and CDR2 LQKENI. The V and J ends lost 2 bases and 2 bases respectively, with 10 bases between them. CDR3 length: 14 residues. CDR3 sequence: CASSPKVTTYEQYF. In DNA form, the CDR3 reads TGTGCCAGCTCACCAAAGGTCACGACCTACGAGCAGTACTTC.

The V and J genes are TRBV20-1 and TRBJ1-2; D remains unclear. Trimming removed 5 bases from V and 1 base from J, with 14 bases in between. The germline CDR1 and CDR2 sequences are DFQATT and SNEGSKA (reference sequence). The CDR3 sequence is 14 residues long. The CDR3 protein is CSASRDGLNYGYTF. The CDR3 DNA is TGCAGTGCTTCCCGAGACGGACTTAACTATGGCTACACCTTC.

In DNA form, the CDR3 reads TGCGCCAGCAGCTGGGACAGGGCCAGAAGCGAGCAGTACTTC. This sequence encodes CASSWDRARSEQYF. The V gene is TRBV5-1, the J gene TRBJ2-7; 9 bases are shared with TRBD1. The length of the CDR3 is 14 residues. Unmatched junction bases numbered 7, after V lost 3 bases and J lost 6 bases. Germline V lookup: CDR1 SGHRS, CDR2 YFSETQ.

The gene calls are TRBV20-1 and TRBJ2-7, with D uncertain. V lost 3 bases and J 5 bases, leaving 14 bases between the germline ends. Germline lookup yields CDR1 DFQATT and CDR2 SNEGSKA (reference sequence). The length of the CDR3 is 13 residues. The CDR3 loop reads CSASTDNRHEQYF. CDR3 DNA: TGCAGTGCTAGTACAGACAATCGTCACGAGCAGTACTTC.

This sequence joins TRBV19 and TRBJ2-3; D unclear. V was pared by 6 bases and J by 0 bases, with 13 bases between. The CDR3 consists of 15 residues. From germline, CDR1 is LNHDA and CDR2 SQIVND (reference sequence). The CDR3 DNA sequence: TGTGCCAGTAGGAACAGTGCCTCTAGCACAGATACGCAGTATTTT. Translated, it gives CASRNSASSTDTQYF.